This paragraph covers one T cell receptor (beta chain) sequence. CDR1 is MGHRA, CDR2 YSYEKL, per germline. There are 16 residues in the CDR3. The V segment lost 1 base and the J segment 1 base; nucleotides outside the gene matches: 4. The data originate from a study of blood T cell repertoires in COVID-19. The protocol was immunoSEQ multiplex PCR, while the TCRdb copy is restricted to in-frame clones and leaves out a portion. Here the sample spans some 150,000 clones, around nine tenths being singletons. This TCR was sampled from a woman aged 40 to 50 with acute or convalescent COVID-19. V usage is TRBV4-1 and J usage is TRBJ1-5, with 7 nucleotides matching TRBD1. Material: peripheral blood. For the CDR3, the DNA is TGCGCCAGCAGCCAAGTAGCGGGACAGAGCAATCAGCCCCAGCATTTT. Amino acids: CASSQVAGQSNQPQHF.